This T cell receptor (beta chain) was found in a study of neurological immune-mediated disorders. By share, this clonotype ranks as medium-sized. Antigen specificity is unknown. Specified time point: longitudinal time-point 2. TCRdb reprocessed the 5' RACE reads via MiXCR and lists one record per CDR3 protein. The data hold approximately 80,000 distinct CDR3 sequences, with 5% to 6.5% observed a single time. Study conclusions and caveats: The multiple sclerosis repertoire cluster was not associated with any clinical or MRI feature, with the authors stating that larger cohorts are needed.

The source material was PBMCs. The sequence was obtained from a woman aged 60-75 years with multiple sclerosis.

DNA of the CDR3: TGTGCCAGCAGCCTGGGGAATTCACCCCTCCACTTT. Encoded protein: CASSLGNSPLHF. This sequence joins TRBV12-3 or TRBV12-4 and TRBJ1-6; D remains ambiguous. The ends were cut back, 6 bases at V and 7 bases at J, with 7 bases in the middle. CDR3 length: 12 residues.